The 29 T cell receptor beta chains listed next were all sequenced from one sample in a study of T-cell memory formation after mild COVID-19. TCRdb called the 5' RACE reads again in MiXCR, with one record for every CDR3 protein. The sample carries approximately 240,000 distinct CDR3 sequences, about 17% recorded once. Sequenced input: PBMCs or a T cell subset sorted from them (not recorded which). The receptors were gathered from a man between 18 and 35 years old who had mild COVID-19 (a few samples of this study predate the infection). Cell type and time point are not known.

This clonotype was seen a handful of times. The chain links TRBV10-3 to TRBJ2-2, with a weak D call TRBD1 (5 bases). The CDR3 sequence is 13 residues long. Trimming took 11 bases from V and 4 from J, leaving 14 bases between them. Germline values: CDR1 ENHRY, CDR2 SYGVKD. This chain's CDR3 is CALQDSTTGELFF. CDR3 nucleotides: TGTGCCCTACAAGACAGTACCACCGGGGAGCTGTTTTTT.

This clonotype was seen many times. The rearrangement uses TRBV5-5 and TRBJ2-6, with unresolved D. V dropped 5 bases and J dropped 3 bases, with 6 bases sitting between them. The CDR3 is 13 residues long. Germline assignment: CDR1 SGHKS and CDR2 YYEKEE (reference sequence). CDR3 protein: CASRVDGANVLTF. The CDR3 DNA is TGTGCCAGCAGAGTGGATGGGGCCAACGTCCTGACTTTC.

This clonotype has only a few counts. The chain has TRBV12-3 or TRBV12-4 and TRBJ2-6; 8 bases agree with TRBD1. V trimming: 5 bases; J trimming: 2 bases; junction bases outside the gene matches: 8. This CDR3 has 17 amino acids. CDR3 sequence reads: CASSLYRGYAGANVLTF. DNA of the CDR3: TGTGCCAGCAGTCTGTACAGGGGGTATGCTGGGGCCAACGTCCTGACTTTC.

The CDR3, as DNA: TGTGCCGTCGGGACAGGGTTGGACGAGCAGTACTTC. This gives the protein CAVGTGLDEQYF. V and J are TRBV6-5 and TRBJ2-7; 9 bases line up with TRBD1. The V gene end was trimmed by 11 bases and the J gene end by 5 bases; junction bases not matched to a gene: 7. The CDR3 runs to 12 residues. Germline assignment: CDR1 MNHEY and CDR2 SVGAGI.

This clonotype is termed large (0.1 to 1%). V gene TRBV5-1 combines with J gene TRBJ2-2; D unclear. Germline lookup yields CDR1 SGHRS and CDR2 YFSETQ. Trimming left V 3 bases short and J 2 bases short, with 8 bases between. This CDR3 has 14 amino acids. CDR3 amino acids: CASSSPTNTGELFF. The CDR3 region has the DNA TGCGCCAGCAGCTCCCCCACAAACACCGGGGAGCTGTTTTTT.

The chain has TRBV19 and TRBJ2-2; D unclear. Germline loops: CDR1 LNHDA, CDR2 SQIVND (reference sequence). CDR3 length: 15 amino acids. Trimming shortened V by 6 bases and J by 4 bases, and 15 bases separated the two germline ends. The CDR3 loop reads CASRRTVGFTGELFF. In DNA, the CDR3 is TGTGCCAGTAGGCGGACGGTAGGGTTCACCGGGGAGCTGTTTTTT.

The CDR3 loop reads CASSINPSNIQYF. DNA for the CDR3: TGTGCCAGTAGTATAAACCCGTCAAACATTCAGTACTTC. V and J are TRBV19 and TRBJ2-4; the D is unclear. V dropped 2 bases and J dropped 6 bases, with 8 bases sitting between them. The CDR3 consists of 13 residues. Germline V CDR1 and CDR2: LNHDA, SQIVND (reference sequence).

The CDR3 spells CASSQVGGLGEKLFF. The DNA of the CDR3 is TGCGCCAGCAGCCAAGTAGGAGGGCTTGGTGAAAAACTGTTTTTT. The chain has TRBV4-1 and TRBJ1-4, with D unclear. CDR3 length: 15 residues. Germline V gene data show CDR1 as MGHRA and CDR2 as YSYEKL. V was shortened by 1 base and J by 7 bases, with 13 bases between the two germline ends.

This clonotype was recorded a few times. CDR3 sequence reads: CASSLVGTEGETQYF. The CDR3 region has the DNA TGCGCCAGCAGCTTGGTCGGGACAGAAGGCGAGACCCAGTACTTC. The chain employs TRBV5-1 and TRBJ2-5; 7 bases are a match to TRBD1. This CDR3 contains 15 residues. CDR1 SGHRS and CDR2 YFSETQ come from the germline V gene. Unmatched junction bases numbered 7, after V lost 0 bases and J lost 5 bases.

This clonotype was picked up a small number of times. V gene TRBV12-3 or TRBV12-4 combines with J gene TRBJ2-7; no firm D call. The CDR3 has 12 amino acids. Between the trimmed V and J ends, which lost 8 bases and 3 bases, there was a span of 11 bases. Written as DNA, the CDR3 is TGTGCCAGCCTGAAAGACGGCTACGAGCAGTACTTC. Translated, it gives CASLKDGYEQYF.

This clonotype has only a few counts. V gene TRBV24-1 combines with J gene TRBJ2-3; D perhaps matches TRBD1 (5 bases). From germline, CDR1 is KGHDR and CDR2 SFDVKD. CDR3 length: 13 residues. The ends were cut back, 8 bases at V and 4 bases at J, with 12 bases in the middle. The CDR3, as DNA: TGTGCCACCATCCGACAGAGCGCAGATACGCAGTATTTT. This sequence encodes CATIRQSADTQYF.

The table lists this clonotype with a few counts. This sequence joins TRBV6-6 and TRBJ1-1; no definite D call. CDR3 length: 14 residues. Germline-derived CDR1 and CDR2 are MNHNY and SVGAGI (reference sequence). Between the trimmed V and J ends, which lost 6 bases and 6 bases, there was a span of 17 bases. The CDR3 DNA sequence: TGTGCCAGCAGCCTCCCGAGAGTGAGGGCTGAAGCTTTCTTT. Amino acids: CASSLPRVRAEAFF.

The chain combines TRBV18 with TRBJ1-6, with D perhaps TRBD1 (6 bases). The V gene lost 6 bases and the J gene lost 10 bases, with 16 bases spanning the gap. Germline V CDR1 and CDR2: KGHSH, LQKENI. The CDR3 runs 14 residues. DNA for the CDR3: TGTGCCAGCTCTAGGGCAGGGGCACAATCACCCCTCCACTTT. Its protein is CASSRAGAQSPLHF.

The chain carries TRBV12-3 or TRBV12-4 and TRBJ1-6, with no clear D. V was trimmed by 5 bases and J by 2 bases, leaving 4 bases between them. CDR3 size: 13 residues. This CDR3 is CASSTAYNSPLHF. Here the CDR3 DNA reads TGTGCCAGCAGTACAGCCTATAATTCACCCCTCCACTTT.

This clonotype was observed a few times. The CDR3 loop reads CASTLGNTIYF. CDR3 coding DNA: TGTGCCAGCACTCTTGGAAACACCATATATTTT. The J gene is TRBJ1-3, the V gene TRBV6-5; D is unclear. V shed 7 bases and J shed 3 bases, with 4 bases lying between them. The CDR3 runs to 11 residues. Per germline, CDR1 MNHEY and CDR2 SVGAGI.

The chain is built from TRBV6-5 and TRBJ1-3, with D uncertain. This CDR3 comprises 13 residues. Trimming pared 8 bases from V and 0 bases from J, leaving 8 bases between. The germline V gene encodes CDR1 MNHEY and CDR2 SVGAGI. CDR3 loop: CASSKISGNTIYF. The CDR3 DNA sequence: TGTGCCAGCTCTAAAATCTCTGGAAACACCATATATTTT.

This rearrangement joins TRBV7-2 to TRBJ1-1; D call uncertain. The CDR3 has 13 residues. CDR1 SGHTA and CDR2 FQGNSA come from the germline V gene. V was pared by 2 bases and J by 3 bases, with 7 bases between. In DNA, the CDR3 is TGTGCCAGCAGCTTAAGCAGCTACACTGAAGCTTTCTTT. Encoded protein: CASSLSSYTEAFF.

The J gene is TRBJ1-6, the V gene TRBV10-3; no definite D call. The CDR3 is 12 amino acids. Germline CDR1 ENHRY, CDR2 SYGVKD. Trimming took 3 bases from V and 9 from J, leaving 6 bases between them. The CDR3 here is CAISESFSPLHF. For the CDR3, the DNA is TGTGCCATCAGTGAATCGTTTTCACCCCTCCACTTT.

The chain links TRBV7-9 to TRBJ1-4, with 7 bases identical to TRBD1. The CDR3 loop spans 17 amino acids. The V segment lost 1 base and the J segment 13 bases; nucleotides outside the gene matches: 18. Germline V lookup: CDR1 SEHNR, CDR2 FQNEAQ (reference sequence). The CDR3 reads CASSLGERGQARGGLFF. Here the CDR3 DNA reads TGTGCCAGCAGCTTAGGTGAACGAGGACAGGCACGAGGGGGACTGTTTTTT.

This clonotype has only a few counts. This sequence joins TRBV12-3 or TRBV12-4 and TRBJ2-5, with D unresolved. The CDR3 has 13 residues. Trimming stripped 3 bases from V and 2 bases from J, with 7 bases between. As DNA, the CDR3 is TGTGCCAGCAGTTTTGGGTATCAAGAGACCCAGTACTTC. It is translated as CASSFGYQETQYF.

The table lists this clonotype with a few counts. V usage is TRBV5-1 and J usage is TRBJ2-2; perhaps TRBD1 as D (6 bases). The V gene lost 4 bases and the J gene lost 1 base, with 8 bases spanning the gap. The CDR3 length is 14 residues. The germline CDR1 and CDR2 sequences are SGHRS and YFSETQ. The DNA for the CDR3 is TGCGCCAGCAGCGTGGGACAGAACACCGGGGAGCTGTTTTTT. This translates into CASSVGQNTGELFF.

The rearrangement uses TRBV4-3 and TRBJ1-4; D perhaps matches TRBD1 (6 bases). Germline assignment: CDR1 LGHNA and CDR2 YSLEER. Trimming shortened V by 4 bases and J by 7 bases, and 19 bases separated the two germline ends. This CDR3 is 16 amino acids long. CDR3 in amino acids: CASSPTGQIGSEKLFF. The CDR3 nucleotides read TGCGCCAGCAGCCCTACTGGACAGATCGGGAGTGAAAAACTGTTTTTT.

This clonotype was seen only a few times. V and J are TRBV10-3 and TRBJ1-1, with a weak D call TRBD1 (5 bases). V was trimmed by 4 bases and J by 6 bases, leaving 9 bases between them. The germline CDR1 and CDR2 sequences are ENHRY and SYGVKD. The CDR3 is 12 residues long. The CDR3 DNA is TGTGCCATCAGTGTCCGGGGGGCTGAAGCTTTCTTT. As protein: CAISVRGAEAFF.

The chain is built from TRBV12-3 or TRBV12-4 and TRBJ2-2; 7 bases are shared with TRBD1. This CDR3 spans 15 amino acids. The V gene end was trimmed by 8 bases and the J gene end by 0 bases; junction bases not matched to a gene: 6. The CDR3 protein is CASRQGVSNTGELFF. CDR3 in DNA: TGTGCCAGCCGCCAGGGGGTGTCGAACACCGGGGAGCTGTTTTTT.

The chain joins TRBV19 to TRBJ2-5; 8 bases line up with TRBD2. Looked up from germline, CDR1 is LNHDA and CDR2 is SQIVND (reference sequence). After removal of 2 bases from V and 2 bases from J, the junction contained 7 bases not matched to a gene. CDR3 length equals 16 residues. CDR3 in DNA: TGTGCCAGTAGTATAATAGGACTAGCTGATCAAGAGACCCAGTACTTC. Amino acid sequence: CASSIIGLADQETQYF.

V gene TRBV4-1 combines with J gene TRBJ2-7; D is uncertain. From germline, CDR1 is MGHRA and CDR2 YSYEKL. CDR3 length: 14 amino acids. Trimming pared 0 bases from V and 3 bases from J, leaving 9 bases between. CDR3 in DNA: TGCGCCAGCAGCCAAGAGAGACTCAGCTACGAGCAGTACTTC. Amino acids: CASSQERLSYEQYF.

This clonotype turned up a few times. The chain is built from TRBV12-5 and TRBJ2-5; maybe TRBD1 (5 bases). CDR3 length equals 14 residues. The germline V gene encodes CDR1 LGHNT and CDR2 FRNRAP. V was pared by 1 base and J by 5 bases, with 11 bases between. The CDR3 coding sequence is TGTGCTAGTGGTTTGGCGACAGCAGCGGAGACCCAGTACTTC. The encoded protein is CASGLATAAETQYF.

J is TRBJ2-2 and V is TRBV14, with 7 bases aligning to TRBD1. The CDR3 has 18 amino acids. CDR1 is SGHDN and CDR2 is FVKESK in the germline V gene. V lost 1 base and J lost 0; bases outside the gene matches: 8. CDR3 DNA sequence: TGTGCCAGCAGCCAAGGGGATGGGGACAGAGCGAACACCGGGGAGCTGTTTTTT. Amino acid sequence: CASSQGDGDRANTGELFF.

This clonotype has at least ten counts. This chain connects TRBV5-4 to TRBJ2-7, with D possibly being TRBD1 (5 bases). Trimming removed 4 bases at V and 4 bases at J, with 18 bases between. CDR3 size: 15 residues. Germline CDR1 SGHNT, CDR2 YYREEE (reference sequence). The CDR3 here is CASSPSPSDSYEQYF. CDR3 nucleotides: TGTGCCAGCAGCCCCAGCCCAAGCGACAGTTACGAGCAGTACTTC.